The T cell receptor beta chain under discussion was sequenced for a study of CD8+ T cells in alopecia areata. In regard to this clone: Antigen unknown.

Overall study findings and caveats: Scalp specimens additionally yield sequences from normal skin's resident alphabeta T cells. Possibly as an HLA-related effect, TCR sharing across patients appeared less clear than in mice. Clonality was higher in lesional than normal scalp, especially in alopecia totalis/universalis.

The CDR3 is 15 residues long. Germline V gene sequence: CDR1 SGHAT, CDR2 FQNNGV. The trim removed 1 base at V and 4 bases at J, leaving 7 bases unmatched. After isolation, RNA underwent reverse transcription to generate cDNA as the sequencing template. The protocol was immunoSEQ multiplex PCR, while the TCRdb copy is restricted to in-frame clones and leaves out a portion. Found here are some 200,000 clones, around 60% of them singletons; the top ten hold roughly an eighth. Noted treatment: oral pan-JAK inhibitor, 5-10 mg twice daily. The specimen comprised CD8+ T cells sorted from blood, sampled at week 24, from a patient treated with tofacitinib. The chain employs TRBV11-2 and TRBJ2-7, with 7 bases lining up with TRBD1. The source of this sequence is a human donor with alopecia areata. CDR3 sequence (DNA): TGTGCCAGCAGCTTAGGACAGGGTATTTGGTACGAGCAGTACTTC. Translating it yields CASSLGQGIWYEQYF. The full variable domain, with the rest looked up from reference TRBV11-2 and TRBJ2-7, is EAGVAQSPRYKIIEKRQSVAFWCNPISGHATLYWYQQILGQGPKLLIQFQNNGVVDDSQLPKDRFSAERLKGVDSTLKIQPAKLEDSAVYLCASSLGQGIWYEQYFGPGTRLTVT.